This TCR beta chain was retrieved from a study of Graves' ophthalmopathy and Graves' hyperthyroidism. Findings and limits, study-wide: A majority of expanded thyroid clonotypes exceeding 0.001 frequency were likewise present in blood. A roughly 84% specificity and roughly 90% sensitivity were achieved by a 13-signature model that separated ophthalmopathy from stable hyperthyroidism.

The V gene's germline CDR1 is SQVTM and CDR2 ANQGSEA. The V and J ends lost 4 bases and 2 bases respectively, with 14 bases between them. This CDR3 is 14 amino acids long. The table lists this clonotype with many counts. Its antigen is unidentified. RNA transcripts served as template for amplifying TCR beta CDR3 sequences. First-round RT-PCR relied on HTBI primers, and a second-round multiplex PCR came next. From the multiplex PCR reads, TCRdb called clonotypes with MiXCR, one entry per CDR3 protein. The top ten clones hold over 8.5% of a sample with roughly 1.1 million distinct CDR3 sequences, about two fifths of them seen once. Hyperthyroidism patients were newly diagnosed, under 2 months' duration, aged 18 to 65. The authors diagnosed from clinical symptoms, serum thyroxine, TRAb, thyroid ultrasound and orbital computed tomography.

Sequences were obtained from peripheral blood or thyroid tissue (not recorded which). The gene calls are TRBV29-1 and TRBJ1-2; D gene unclear. The receptor comes from an adult man with Graves' hyperthyroidism. As DNA, the CDR3 is TGCAGCGTTGCTAGGTCCGGAGAGAACTATGGCTACACCTTC. Its protein product is CSVARSGENYGYTF.